This is a list of T cell receptor beta chains from one sample in a study of Ad26.COV2.S vaccination and SARS-CoV-2 variants. Assay used: immunoSEQ multiplex PCR; TCRdb lists only in-frame clones, some missing. The table lists 300,000 to 400,000 clones, 92% of them singletons, with 3.9% in the top ten. Sequenced here: peripheral blood, sampled after recovery from COVID-19. These receptors all come from a human donor who had recovered from COVID-19. CDR3s include the opening cysteine and the closing phenylalanine or tryptophan. A D gene is named only where the DNA matches it firmly. Not all rows give a size; the values are once, few, many and, for expanded clones, a class.

CDR3: CASSPKTGERLAQHF
DNA: TGTGCCAGCTCACCAAAAACAGGGGAGCGGTTGGCCCAGCATTTT
D: TRBD1
size: .
J: TRBJ1-5
V: TRBV18

CDR3: CASSPQGGYEKLFF
DNA: TGTGCCAGCAGTCCACAGGGGGGATATGAAAAACTGTTTTTT
D: TRBD1
size: .
J: TRBJ1-4
V: TRBV7-9

CDR3: CASSLLPGQGTDTQYF
DNA: TGTGCCAGCAGCCTACTGCCGGGACAGGGCACAGATACGCAGTATTTT
D: TRBD1
size: .
J: TRBJ2-3
V: TRBV5-6

CDR3: CASSYRTGLNTEAFF
DNA: TGTGCCAGCAGTTACCGAACAGGGCTGAACACTGAAGCTTTCTTT
D: .
size: .
J: TRBJ1-1
V: TRBV6-5

CDR3: CASRPGQQYNEQFF
DNA: TGCGCCAGCCGACCTGGACAGCAGTACAATGAGCAGTTCTTC
D: .
size: .
J: TRBJ2-1
V: TRBV5-1

CDR3: CASSPCGGGRGLTGDQPQHF
DNA: TGTGCCAGCAGCCCTTGTGGGGGGGGCAGGGGCCTGACTGGGGATCAGCCCCAGCATTTT
D: .
size: .
J: TRBJ1-5
V: TRBV5-4

CDR3: CASSGSQGYDYEQYF
DNA: TGTGCCAGCAGCGGTTCCCAGGGATACGACTACGAGCAGTACTTC
D: .
size: .
J: TRBJ2-7
V: TRBV28

CDR3: CASRYRQGRILADTQYF
DNA: TGTGCCAGCAGATACCGCCAGGGGAGGATCCTCGCAGATACGCAGTATTTT
D: .
size: .
J: TRBJ2-3
V: TRBV13

CDR3: CASSVGPDLNTEAFF
DNA: TGTGCCAGCAGCGTAGGACCCGATTTGAACACTGAAGCTTTCTTT
D: .
size: .
J: TRBJ1-1
V: TRBV9

CDR3: CASSPAGGYGYTF
DNA: TGTGCCAGCAGTCCCGCGGGGGGCTATGGCTACACCTTC
D: .
size: .
J: TRBJ1-2
V: TRBV27

CDR3: CASHSGTETQYF
DNA: TGTGCCAGTCATTCGGGGACGGAGACCCAGTACTTC
D: .
size: .
J: TRBJ2-5
V: TRBV19

CDR3: CASSDGGRETQYF
DNA: TGTGCCAGCAGTGATGGGGGGCGGGAGACCCAGTACTTC
D: .
size: .
J: TRBJ2-5
V: TRBV6-1

CDR3: CASSPVAGLTYNEQFF
DNA: TGTGCCAGCAGCCCGGTAGCGGGGTTAACCTACAATGAGCAGTTCTTC
D: TRBD2
size: .
J: TRBJ2-1
V: TRBV13

CDR3: CASRGRSQGEAKNIQYF
DNA: TGTGCCAGTCGAGGTCGGAGCCAGGGGGAGGCCAAAAACATTCAGTACTTC
D: TRBD1
size: .
J: TRBJ2-4
V: TRBV19

CDR3: CASSSNPGTGAGELFF
DNA: TGTGCCAGCAGTTCGAACCCCGGGACAGGGGCCGGGGAGCTGTTTTTT
D: TRBD1
size: .
J: TRBJ2-2
V: TRBV6-5

CDR3: CASSLDGDQPQHF
DNA: TGCGCCAGCAGCTTGGACGGTGATCAGCCCCAGCATTTT
D: .
size: .
J: TRBJ1-5
V: TRBV5-1

CDR3: CASSYPTGNAGELFF
DNA: TGCGCCAGCAGCTACCCGACAGGTAACGCCGGGGAGCTGTTTTTT
D: .
size: .
J: TRBJ2-2
V: TRBV5-1

CDR3: CASSIYGQETQYF
DNA: TGTGCCAGTAGTATTTATGGCCAAGAGACCCAGTACTTC
D: .
size: .
J: TRBJ2-5
V: TRBV19

CDR3: CASSLAQRPGPLQTQYF
DNA: TGCGCCAGCAGCCTCGCTCAAAGACCGGGACCACTACAAACCCAGTACTTC
D: .
size: .
J: TRBJ2-5
V: TRBV4-1

CDR3: CASSWGGQGYGYTF
DNA: TGTGCCAGCAGCTGGGGGGGACAGGGCTATGGCTACACCTTC
D: TRBD1
size: .
J: TRBJ1-2
V: TRBV7-2

CDR3: CASRFPGQGFSYEQYF
DNA: TGTGCCAGCCGGTTTCCGGGACAGGGATTCTCCTACGAGCAGTACTTC
D: TRBD1
size: .
J: TRBJ2-7
V: TRBV2

CDR3: CASSPSRDRSYEQYF
DNA: TGTGCCAGCAGCCCTTCACGGGACAGGTCCTACGAGCAGTACTTC
D: TRBD1
size: .
J: TRBJ2-7
V: TRBV5-8

CDR3: CASSLQTAPETQYF
DNA: TGTGCCAGTAGTCTTCAGACAGCCCCGGAGACCCAGTACTTC
D: .
size: .
J: TRBJ2-5
V: TRBV19

CDR3: CASSPGHEDTEAFF
DNA: TGCGCCAGCAGCCCGGGACACGAGGACACTGAAGCTTTCTTT
D: .
size: .
J: TRBJ1-1
V: TRBV5-1

CDR3: CASQEPGQGYTGELFF
DNA: TGTGCCAGCCAAGAACCGGGACAAGGGTACACCGGGGAGCTGTTTTTT
D: .
size: .
J: TRBJ2-2
V: TRBV19

CDR3: CASSEHNGLWGANEKLFF
DNA: TGTGCCAGCAGTGAACATAACGGGTTATGGGGTGCTAATGAAAAACTGTTTTTT
D: .
size: .
J: TRBJ1-4
V: TRBV6-1

CDR3: CASSPNRAASTDTQYF
DNA: TGCGCCAGCAGCCCCAATCGGGCGGCTAGCACAGATACGCAGTATTTT
D: .
size: .
J: TRBJ2-3
V: TRBV4-1

CDR3: CASRLRAINFGTNEKLFF
DNA: TGTGCAAGTCGCTTAAGAGCTATCAATTTTGGGACTAATGAAAAACTGTTTTTT
D: .
size: .
J: TRBJ1-4
V: TRBV12-2

CDR3: CASRLGGTGNTGELFF
DNA: TGTGCCAGCAGACTAGGCGGGACAGGGAACACCGGGGAGCTGTTTTTT
D: TRBD1
size: .
J: TRBJ2-2
V: TRBV3-1/TRBV3-2

CDR3: CASSKEGIAGQYF
DNA: TGCGCCAGCAGTAAAGAAGGGATTGCCGGACAGTACTTC
D: .
size: .
J: TRBJ2-7
V: TRBV10-1

CDR3: CAISKQGAAGANVLTF
DNA: TGTGCCATCAGCAAACAGGGGGCCGCTGGGGCCAACGTCCTGACTTTC
D: TRBD1
size: .
J: TRBJ2-6
V: TRBV10-3

CDR3: CASSRAGTQYF
DNA: TGTGCCAGCAGTCGGGCGGGGACCCAGTACTTC
D: .
size: .
J: TRBJ2-5
V: TRBV6-5

CDR3: CASSYSQGTEAFF
DNA: TGTGCCAGCAGTTACTCCCAGGGGACTGAAGCTTTCTTT
D: .
size: .
J: TRBJ1-1
V: TRBV6-5

CDR3: CASKSGANQETQYF
DNA: TGTGCCAGTAAGAGCGGGGCGAACCAAGAGACCCAGTACTTC
D: TRBD2
size: .
J: TRBJ2-5
V: TRBV3-1/TRBV3-2

CDR3: CASLRVRGPVDEQFF
DNA: TGTGCCAGCCTCAGGGTTCGAGGGCCTGTCGATGAGCAGTTCTTC
D: .
size: once
J: TRBJ2-1
V: TRBV27

CDR3: CASSPGTERHEQYF
DNA: TGTGCCAGCAGCCCCGGGACCGAGCGACACGAGCAGTACTTC
D: .
size: .
J: TRBJ2-7
V: TRBV7-6

CDR3: CASRVLGTGANVLTF
DNA: TGTGCCAGCAGAGTCCTAGGGACCGGGGCCAACGTCCTGACTTTC
D: .
size: .
J: TRBJ2-6
V: TRBV2

CDR3: CASSERANGYTF
DNA: TGTGCCAGCAGCGAGAGGGCCAATGGCTACACCTTC
D: .
size: .
J: TRBJ1-2
V: TRBV9

CDR3: CAIRTGTGNTIYF
DNA: TGTGCCATTAGGACAGGGACTGGAAACACCATATATTTT
D: TRBD1
size: .
J: TRBJ1-3
V: TRBV10-3

CDR3: CASSVDPGQGETQYF
DNA: TGTGCCAGCAGCGTAGACCCGGGACAGGGTGAGACCCAGTACTTC
D: TRBD1
size: .
J: TRBJ2-5
V: TRBV9

CDR3: CASSSWDGGTDTQYF
DNA: TGTGCCAGTAGTAGCTGGGACGGTGGCACAGATACGCAGTATTTT
D: .
size: once
J: TRBJ2-3
V: TRBV19

CDR3: CASSLQLTRPLGGYTF
DNA: TGTGCCAGCAGTTTACAGCTAACGCGGCCTTTGGGTGGCTACACCTTC
D: .
size: .
J: TRBJ1-2
V: TRBV6-2/TRBV6-3

CDR3: CASSPRLGYEQYF
DNA: TGTGCCAGCAGCCCAAGATTGGGGTACGAGCAGTACTTC
D: .
size: .
J: TRBJ2-7
V: TRBV7-8

CDR3: CASSQPGNIQYF
DNA: TGTGCCAGCAGTCAGCCGGGGAACATTCAGTACTTC
D: .
size: .
J: TRBJ2-4
V: TRBV6-5

CDR3: CASSKRRQLGGETQYF
DNA: TGTGCCAGCAGCAAAAGGCGACAGCTCGGAGGGGAGACCCAGTACTTC
D: .
size: once
J: TRBJ2-5
V: TRBV14

CDR3: CASSLRGATEAFF
DNA: TGCGCCAGCAGCTTAAGGGGGGCCACTGAAGCTTTCTTT
D: .
size: .
J: TRBJ1-1
V: TRBV5-1

CDR3: CASSARASQRPDTQYF
DNA: TGTGCCAGCAGCGCTAGAGCTAGCCAGAGACCAGATACGCAGTATTTT
D: .
size: .
J: TRBJ2-3
V: TRBV7-2

CDR3: CASSMRTGTEDSPLHF
DNA: TGTGCCAGTAGTATGAGAACCGGGACGGAGGATTCACCCCTCCACTTT
D: .
size: .
J: TRBJ1-6
V: TRBV19

CDR3: CASSYTLQNTEAFF
DNA: TGTGCCAGCAGTTACACCCTACAGAACACTGAAGCTTTCTTT
D: .
size: .
J: TRBJ1-1
V: TRBV6-5

CDR3: CASSEGYNSPLHF
DNA: TGTGCCAGCAGTGAGGGGTATAATTCACCCCTCCACTTT
D: .
size: .
J: TRBJ1-6
V: TRBV2

CDR3: CASSYSGEPNYGYTF
DNA: TGTGCCAGCAGTTACTCGGGAGAGCCTAACTATGGCTACACCTTC
D: .
size: .
J: TRBJ1-2
V: TRBV6-5

CDR3: CASSDPIGDYYGYTF
DNA: TGTGCCAGCAGCGACCCTATCGGGGACTACTATGGCTACACCTTC
D: .
size: .
J: TRBJ1-2
V: TRBV9

CDR3: CASTPNGQGDGYTF
DNA: TGCGCCAGCACCCCTAATGGACAGGGGGACGGCTACACCTTC
D: TRBD1
size: .
J: TRBJ1-2
V: TRBV10-1

CDR3: CASSPGPTNEKLFF
DNA: TGTGCCTCATCACCGGGGCCGACTAATGAAAAACTGTTTTTT
D: .
size: .
J: TRBJ1-4
V: TRBV19